This entry lists 11 T cell receptor beta chains sequenced from one sample in a study of T-cell reconstitution after alpha-beta-depleted transplantation in children. For TCRbeta, the library was prepared with unique molecular identifiers. MiXCR, run by TCRdb on the PCR reads, gives a single entry per CDR3 protein. The table includes approximately 250,000 distinct CDR3 sequences, 9.7% detected once. The sequencing here drew on PBMCs from the stem cell graft donor, taken from the stem cell graft. The receptors originated from a human donor who donated a stem cell graft to a child with SCID.

This clonotype has ten or more counts. V is TRBV4-3 and J is TRBJ1-1; D is unclear. Germline V CDR1 and CDR2: LGHNA, YSLEER. The CDR3 extends over 14 amino acids. V was clipped by 0 bases and J by 1 base, with 6 bases between them. The CDR3 spells CASSQDGRNTEAFF. Written as DNA, the CDR3 is TGCGCCAGCAGCCAAGACGGGCGGAACACTGAAGCTTTCTTT.

The sample holds many counts of this clonotype. J is TRBJ1-1 and V is TRBV6-2 or TRBV6-3; no reliable D call. The CDR3 is 14 residues long. The germline V gene encodes CDR1 MNHEY and CDR2 SVGEGT. Trimming pared 1 base from V and 1 base from J, leaving 7 bases between. Here the CDR3 reads CASSYYPRNTEAFF. CDR3 bases: TGTGCCAGCAGTTACTACCCCCGGAACACTGAAGCTTTCTTT.

A few counts support this clonotype. The CDR3 sequence is CSASRGTGELFF. The DNA of the CDR3 is TGCAGTGCTAGTAGGGGCACCGGGGAGCTGTTTTTT. The V and J genes are TRBV20-1 and TRBJ2-2; D is perhaps TRBD1 (5 bases). Germline CDR1 reads DFQATT; CDR2 reads SNEGSKA (reference sequence). The CDR3 loop spans 12 amino acids. Trimming shortened V by 3 bases and J by 4 bases, and 6 bases separated the two germline ends.

With regard to this clonotype: A much more abundant neighbour one base away suggests this may be a read error. The V and J genes are TRBV15 and TRBJ1-1; D unclear. CDR1 and CDR2 from the germline V gene are LNHNV and YYDKDF (reference sequence). The CDR3 is made up of 13 amino acids. In DNA, the CDR3 is TGTGCCACCAGCTGGCGCCGGAACACTCAAGCTTTCTTT. It is translated as CATSWRRNTQAFF.

This clonotype was seen repeatedly, ten times or more. The chain is built from TRBV12-3 or TRBV12-4 and TRBJ1-2; the D gene is possibly TRBD1 (5 bases). The V gene lost 3 bases and the J gene lost 4 bases, with 12 bases spanning the gap. There are 14 residues in the CDR3. The CDR3 bases are TGTGCCAGCAGTTTGGCAGGGTTCTCCTATGGCTACACCTTC. Translation gives CASSLAGFSYGYTF.

The sample holds many counts of this clonotype. This sequence joins TRBV7-3 and TRBJ2-3; D not resolved. V was trimmed by 4 bases and J by 2 bases, leaving 7 bases between them. Per germline, CDR1 SGHTA and CDR2 FQGTGA. This CDR3 is 13 amino acids long. This CDR3 reads CASSYYYTDTQYF. CDR3 DNA sequence: TGTGCCAGCAGCTATTATTACACAGATACGCAGTATTTT.

The CDR3 DNA sequence: TGTGCCACCAGTGATGGGGGGAAAAATCAGCCCCAGCATTTT. The encoded protein is CATSDGGKNQPQHF. The chain employs TRBV24-1 and TRBJ1-5; D might be TRBD1 (5 bases). The germline V gene has CDR1 KGHDR and CDR2 SFDVKD. The length of the CDR3 is 14 residues. With 3 bases removed from V and 4 bases from J, the gap between germline ends came to 9 bases.

This clonotype was seen ten or more times. The chain has TRBV5-1 and TRBJ1-1; TRBD1 might be the D (5 bases). This CDR3 has 14 amino acids. Germline V gene lookup returns CDR1 SGHRS and CDR2 YFSETQ. Trimming took off 4 bases at V and 8 bases at J, with 18 bases between the two ends. CDR3 coding DNA: TGCGCCAGCAGCCCTGGCGCCGGGGCGAGAGAAGCTTTCTTT. Its protein is CASSPGAGAREAFF.

The rearrangement uses TRBV7-2 and TRBJ1-2; D not certain. There are 13 residues in the CDR3. V lost 4 bases and J 7 bases, leaving 13 bases between the germline ends. Germline-derived CDR1 and CDR2 are SGHTA and FQGNSA. Here the CDR3 reads CASSSTEQSGYTF. CDR3 nucleotide sequence: TGTGCCAGCAGCTCTACGGAGCAGAGTGGCTACACCTTC.

This clonotype was recorded many times. Written as DNA, the CDR3 is TGTGCCAGCAGCTTACGCCCCGGGCAGATGAACACTGAAGCTTTCTTT. Its protein product is CASSLRPGQMNTEAFF. J is TRBJ1-1 and V is TRBV7-2, with D uncertain. The CDR3 covers 16 residues. Germline V gene lookup returns CDR1 SGHTA and CDR2 FQGNSA. Trimming shortened V by 2 bases and J by 0 bases, and 13 bases separated the two germline ends.

In its sample, this clonotype was seen many times. The J gene is TRBJ2-3, the V gene TRBV6-1; D uncertain. Germline CDR1 MNHNS, CDR2 SASEGT. This CDR3 spans 13 amino acids. V lost 5 bases to trimming and J lost 9 bases, with 15 bases between them. CDR3 sequence reads: CASSRRPSDTQYF. DNA for the CDR3: TGTGCCAGCAGTCGACGACCGTCTGACACGCAGTATTTT.